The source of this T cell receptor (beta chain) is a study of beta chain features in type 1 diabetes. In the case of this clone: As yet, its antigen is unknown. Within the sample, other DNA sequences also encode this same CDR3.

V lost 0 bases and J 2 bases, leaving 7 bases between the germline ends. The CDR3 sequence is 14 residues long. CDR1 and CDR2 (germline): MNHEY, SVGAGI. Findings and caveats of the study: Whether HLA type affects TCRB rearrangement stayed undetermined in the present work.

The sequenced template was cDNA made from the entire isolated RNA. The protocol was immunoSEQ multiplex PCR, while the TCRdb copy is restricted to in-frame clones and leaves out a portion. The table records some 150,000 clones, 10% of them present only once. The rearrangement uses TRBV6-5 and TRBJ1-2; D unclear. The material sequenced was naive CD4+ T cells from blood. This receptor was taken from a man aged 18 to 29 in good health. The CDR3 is CASSYSGGNYGYTF. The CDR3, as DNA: TGTGCCAGCAGTTACTCAGGAGGGAACTATGGCTACACCTTC.